This TCR beta chain was sequenced during a study of T-cell memory formation after mild COVID-19. The length of the CDR3 is 15 residues. In germline, CDR1 is MGHRA, CDR2 YSYEKL. With 0 bases removed from V and 1 base from J, the gap between germline ends came to 7 bases. TCRdb independently ran MiXCR on the 5' RACE reads; one entry per CDR3 protein. The data show 70,000 to 100,000 distinct CDR3 sequences, about 12% seen once. This clonotype was seen only a few times. The clonotype comes from an adult woman who had mild COVID-19 (a few samples of this study predate the infection). Cell type and time point are not known. The rearrangement links TRBV4-1 to TRBJ1-5; D is unclear. Sequencing was done on a sample of PBMCs or a T cell subset sorted from them (not recorded which). The CDR3 protein is CASSQERRSNQPQHF. In DNA, the CDR3 is TGCGCCAGCAGCCAAGAGCGACGGAGCAATCAGCCCCAGCATTTT.